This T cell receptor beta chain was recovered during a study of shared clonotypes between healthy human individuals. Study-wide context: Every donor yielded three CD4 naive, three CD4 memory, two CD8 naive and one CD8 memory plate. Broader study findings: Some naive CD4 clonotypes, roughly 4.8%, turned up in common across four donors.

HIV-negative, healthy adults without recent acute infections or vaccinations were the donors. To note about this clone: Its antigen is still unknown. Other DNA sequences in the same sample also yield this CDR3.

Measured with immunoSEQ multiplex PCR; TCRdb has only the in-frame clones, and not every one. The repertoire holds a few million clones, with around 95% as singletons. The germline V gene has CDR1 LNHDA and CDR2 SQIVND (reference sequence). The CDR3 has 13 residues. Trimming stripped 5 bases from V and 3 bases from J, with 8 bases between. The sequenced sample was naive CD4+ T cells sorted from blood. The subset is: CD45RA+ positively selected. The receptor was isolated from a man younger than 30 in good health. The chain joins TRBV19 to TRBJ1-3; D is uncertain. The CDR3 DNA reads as TGTGCCAGTAGTCCCCCGGGTGGAAACACCATATATTTT. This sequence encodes CASSPPGGNTIYF.